This T cell receptor beta chain comes out of a study of T cell responses to AZD1222 COVID-19 vaccine. Study-level points and caveats: Sampled repertoires all dated from after the peak T cell response. Spike-specific TCR breadth rose after two AZD1222 doses, and depth rose as well. Nearly half of spike-specific TCRs reportedly go after variant regions that carry no mutations.

On this clone: The antigen is undetermined.

Repertoires were generated with immunoSEQ multiplex PCR, while TCRdb's copy carries only in-frame clones and drops some. This sample has about 140,000 clones, with over 90% found just once. The length of the CDR3 is 13 residues. Germline-derived CDR1 and CDR2 are SGHTA and FQGNSA. Trimming took 5 bases from V and 6 from J, leaving 14 bases between them. This clonotype originated in an adult who received the AZD1222 COVID-19 vaccine. The chain joins TRBV7-2 to TRBJ2-7; no reliable D call. Specimen: peripheral blood, collected 28 days after the second AZD1222 dose. In DNA, the CDR3 is TGTGCCAGCAGCGCCCGTCGGGCCGGCGAGCAGTACTTC. Residues: CASSARRAGEQYF.